The present TCR beta chain was sequenced within a study of blood T cells in healthy people across ages. Study in general: About one barcoded beta molecule per two T cells was captured by template switching.

This clonotype was counted a single time. Its cognate antigen is unknown. Notes on the study in general: Both naive CD4+ cell counts and diversity were greater in long-lived donors than in aged donors.

The CDR3 spans 13 residues. The ends were cut back, 10 bases at V and 2 bases at J, with 14 bases in the middle. A sample-barcoded 5' primer and a J-beta primer mix were used in a second PCR of about 7 to 12 cycles. TCRdb passed the 5' RACE reads through MiXCR, listing each CDR3 protein once. This repertoire shows about 280,000 distinct CDR3 sequences, 25% to 30% found once; its top ten account for over 25%. V usage is TRBV12-3 or TRBV12-4 and J usage is TRBJ1-2; tentatively, D is TRBD1 (5 bases). The clonotype originates from a woman in her 70s in good health. Material: blood. The CDR3 DNA is TGTGCCACATCTACGGGGGGAAACTATGGCTACACCTTC. Its protein is CATSTGGNYGYTF.